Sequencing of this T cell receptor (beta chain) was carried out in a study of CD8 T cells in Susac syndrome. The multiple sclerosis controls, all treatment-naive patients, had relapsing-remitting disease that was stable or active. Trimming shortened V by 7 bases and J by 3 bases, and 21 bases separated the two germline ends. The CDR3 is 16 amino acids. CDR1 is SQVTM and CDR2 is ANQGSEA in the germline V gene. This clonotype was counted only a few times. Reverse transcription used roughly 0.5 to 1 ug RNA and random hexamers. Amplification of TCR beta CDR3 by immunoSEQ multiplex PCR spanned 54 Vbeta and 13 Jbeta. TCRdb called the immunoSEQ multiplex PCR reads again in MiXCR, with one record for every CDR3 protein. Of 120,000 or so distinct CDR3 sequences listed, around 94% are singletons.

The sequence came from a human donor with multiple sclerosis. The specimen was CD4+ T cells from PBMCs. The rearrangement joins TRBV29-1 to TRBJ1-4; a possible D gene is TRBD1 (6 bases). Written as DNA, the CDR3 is TGCAGCGCAGGAGCGGGGGGCCGAGGTCCTAATGAAAAACTGTTTTTT. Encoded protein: CSAGAGGRGPNEKLFF.